This paragraph covers one T cell receptor (beta chain) sequence. The target antigen is unknown. The data stem from a study of T cells after yellow fever vaccination. Study at large: Preparation of fractions with low cell numbers was performed using SMART-Seq v4 Ultra Low Input.

Points from the study as a whole: Subsequent booster samples again held most clones from primary vaccination (around 96% CD4, just under 90% CD8). Some clonotypes were seen in both the CD4 and the CD8 compartments. These made up a small share and likely arose from convergent recombination.

Losses at the gene ends were 6 bases for V and 3 bases for J; bases not matched to a gene: 6. Germline CDR1 and CDR2: LNHNV and YYDKDF (reference sequence). The CDR3 is made up of 16 amino acids. TCRdb reprocessed the 5' RACE reads with MiXCR, giving one entry per CDR3 protein. In the table there are around 600,000 distinct CDR3 sequences, 9% to 15% of which are singletons. The chain joins TRBV15 to TRBJ2-3; 13 nucleotides agree with TRBD2. The clonotype originates from a man younger than 45 who received the YFV17D yellow fever vaccine. The source was PBMCs, collected on the day of the yellow fever booster vaccination. The CDR3: CATSTSGRAGTDTQYF. DNA for the CDR3: TGTGCCACCAGTACTAGCGGGAGGGCCGGGACAGATACGCAGTATTTT.